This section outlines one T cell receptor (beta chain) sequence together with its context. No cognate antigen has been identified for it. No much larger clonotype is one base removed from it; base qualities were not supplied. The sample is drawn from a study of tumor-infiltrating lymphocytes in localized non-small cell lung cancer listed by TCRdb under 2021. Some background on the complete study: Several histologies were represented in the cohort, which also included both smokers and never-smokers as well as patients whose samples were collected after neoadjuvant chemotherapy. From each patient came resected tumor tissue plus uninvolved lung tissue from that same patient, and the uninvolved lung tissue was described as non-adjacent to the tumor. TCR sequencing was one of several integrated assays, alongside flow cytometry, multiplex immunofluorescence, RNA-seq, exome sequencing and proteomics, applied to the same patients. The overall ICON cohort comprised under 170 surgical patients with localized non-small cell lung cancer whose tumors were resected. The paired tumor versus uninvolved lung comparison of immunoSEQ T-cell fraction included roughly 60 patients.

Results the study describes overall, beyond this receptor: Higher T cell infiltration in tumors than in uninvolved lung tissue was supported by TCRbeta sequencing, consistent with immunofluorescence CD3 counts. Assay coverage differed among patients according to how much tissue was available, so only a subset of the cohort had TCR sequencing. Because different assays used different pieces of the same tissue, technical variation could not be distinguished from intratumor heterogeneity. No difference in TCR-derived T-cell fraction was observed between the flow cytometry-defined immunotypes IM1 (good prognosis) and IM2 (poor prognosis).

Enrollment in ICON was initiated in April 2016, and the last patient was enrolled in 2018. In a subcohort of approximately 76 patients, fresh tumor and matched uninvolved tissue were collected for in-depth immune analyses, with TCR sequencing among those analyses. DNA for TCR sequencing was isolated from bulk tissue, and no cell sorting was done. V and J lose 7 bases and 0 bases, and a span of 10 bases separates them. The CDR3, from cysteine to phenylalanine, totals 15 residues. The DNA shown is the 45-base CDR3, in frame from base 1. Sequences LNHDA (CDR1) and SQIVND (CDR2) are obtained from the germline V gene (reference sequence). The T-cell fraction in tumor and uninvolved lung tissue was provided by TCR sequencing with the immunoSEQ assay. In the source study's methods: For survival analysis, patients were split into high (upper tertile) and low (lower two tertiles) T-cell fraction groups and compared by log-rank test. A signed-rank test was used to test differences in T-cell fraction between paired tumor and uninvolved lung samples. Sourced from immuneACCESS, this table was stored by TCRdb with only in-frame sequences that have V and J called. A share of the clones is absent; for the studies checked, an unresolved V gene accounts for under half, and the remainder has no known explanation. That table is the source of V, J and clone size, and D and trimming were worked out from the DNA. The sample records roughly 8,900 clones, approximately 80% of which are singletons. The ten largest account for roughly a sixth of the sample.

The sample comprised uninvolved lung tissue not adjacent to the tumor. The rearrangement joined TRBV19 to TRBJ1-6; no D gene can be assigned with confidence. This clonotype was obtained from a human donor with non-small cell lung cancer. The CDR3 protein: CASTGFSSYNSPLHF. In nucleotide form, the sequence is TGTGCCAGTACGGGATTCAGCTCCTATAATTCACCCCTCCACTTT.